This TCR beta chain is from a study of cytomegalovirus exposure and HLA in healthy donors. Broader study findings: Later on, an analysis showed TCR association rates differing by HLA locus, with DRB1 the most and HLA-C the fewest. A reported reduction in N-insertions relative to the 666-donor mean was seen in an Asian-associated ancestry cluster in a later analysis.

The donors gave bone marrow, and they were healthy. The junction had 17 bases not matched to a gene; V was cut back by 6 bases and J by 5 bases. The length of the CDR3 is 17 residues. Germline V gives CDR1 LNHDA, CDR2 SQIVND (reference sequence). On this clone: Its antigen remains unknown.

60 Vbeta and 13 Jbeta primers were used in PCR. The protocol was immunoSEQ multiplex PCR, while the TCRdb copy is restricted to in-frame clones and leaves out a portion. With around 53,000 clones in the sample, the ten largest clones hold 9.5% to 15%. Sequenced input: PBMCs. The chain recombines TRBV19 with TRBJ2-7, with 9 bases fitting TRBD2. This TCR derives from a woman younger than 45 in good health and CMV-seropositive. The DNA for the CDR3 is TGTGCCAGTAGCTTACCCCGGGGTCTAGCGGGGATCAACGAGCAGTACTTC. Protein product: CASSLPRGLAGINEQYF.